This T cell receptor (beta chain) was found in a study of blood T cell repertoires in COVID-19. Study as a whole: The study drew acute and convalescent COVID-19 samples from the United States, Italy and Spain. The cDNA or gDNA used as material had been derived from T cells, B-cell-depleted T cells, or PBMCs.

Original data processing: Using reference gene primer amplification, nucleated cell counts were estimated. Sequencing used immunoSEQ multiplex PCR; TCRdb keeps in-frame clones, though not all of them. V, J and clone size derive from that table, while D and trimming were established from the DNA sequence. The sample has roughly 240,000 clones; 70% to 90% are singletons. This CDR3 is built from 15 residues. Germline trimming cut 5 bases from V and 0 bases from J; bases unmatched to any gene: 6. The germline V gene encodes CDR1 MNHEY and CDR2 SVGEGT. Donors were grouped by their self-reported clinical history.

Specimen: PBMCs or T cells enriched from blood (not recorded which). The sequence was collected from a woman in her fifties or sixties with acute COVID-19. The genes are TRBV6-2 or TRBV6-3 and TRBJ2-7; 8 bases match TRBD1. This CDR3 is CASSVTGGISYEQYF. The CDR3 bases are TGTGCCAGCAGTGTTACAGGGGGGATCTCCTACGAGCAGTACTTC.